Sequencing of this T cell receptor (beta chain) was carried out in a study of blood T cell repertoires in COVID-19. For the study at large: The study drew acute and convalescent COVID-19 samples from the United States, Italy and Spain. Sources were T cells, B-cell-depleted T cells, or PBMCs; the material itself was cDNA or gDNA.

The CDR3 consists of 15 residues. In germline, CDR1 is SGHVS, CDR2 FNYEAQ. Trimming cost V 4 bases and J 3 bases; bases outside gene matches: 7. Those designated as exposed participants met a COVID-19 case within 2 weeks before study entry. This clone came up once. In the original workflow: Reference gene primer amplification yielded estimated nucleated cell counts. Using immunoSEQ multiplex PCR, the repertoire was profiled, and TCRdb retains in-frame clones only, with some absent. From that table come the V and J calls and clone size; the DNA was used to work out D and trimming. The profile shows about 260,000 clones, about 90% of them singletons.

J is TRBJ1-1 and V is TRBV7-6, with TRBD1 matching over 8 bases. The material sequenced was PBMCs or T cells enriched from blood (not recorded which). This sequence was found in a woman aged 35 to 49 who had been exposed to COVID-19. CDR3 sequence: CASSSGTGGYTEAFF. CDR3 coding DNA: TGTGCCAGCAGCTCCGGGACAGGAGGATACACTGAAGCTTTCTTT.